This TCR beta chain was retrieved from a study of cytomegalovirus exposure and HLA in healthy donors. Study observations and caveats: Further analysis was carried out later, and it showed several of the most significant clusters appearing linked to common viral pathogens. Earlier analysis looked at TCR beta V segments, and most were productive about 90% or about 30% of the time. HLA restriction was apparent for most CMV-associated TCR beta chains in a later analysis.

The CDR3 has 15 amino acids. Germline V lookup: CDR1 SGHTA, CDR2 FQGNSA. Trimming at V came to 6 bases and at J to 3 bases, leaving 9 bases not matched to a gene. This clone was detected once. Antigen specificity is unknown. PCR primers comprised 60 Vbeta and 13 Jbeta primers. Sequenced by immunoSEQ multiplex PCR; TCRdb stores in-frame clones only, minus some. The profile shows more than 100,000 clones, about 60% of them singletons. Sequenced sample: PBMCs. This sequence originates from a man aged 35-49 years in good health and CMV-seropositive. The chain couples TRBV7-2 to TRBJ2-3; TRBD2 agrees at 7 bases. The CDR3 DNA sequence: TGTGCCAGCAGGCAGATTGGCGGGAGTACAGATACGCAGTATTTT. Its protein is CASRQIGGSTDTQYF.